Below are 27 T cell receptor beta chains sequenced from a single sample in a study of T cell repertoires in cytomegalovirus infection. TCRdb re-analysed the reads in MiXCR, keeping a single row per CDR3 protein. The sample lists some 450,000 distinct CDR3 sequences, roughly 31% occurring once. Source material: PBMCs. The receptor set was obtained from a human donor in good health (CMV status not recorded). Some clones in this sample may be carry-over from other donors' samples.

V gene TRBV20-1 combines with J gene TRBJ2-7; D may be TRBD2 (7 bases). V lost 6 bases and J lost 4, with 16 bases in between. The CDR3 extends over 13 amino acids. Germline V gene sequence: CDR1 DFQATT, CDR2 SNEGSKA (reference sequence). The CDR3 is CSAIGRGGYEQYF. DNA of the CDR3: TGCAGTGCGATCGGCAGGGGAGGGTACGAGCAGTACTTC.

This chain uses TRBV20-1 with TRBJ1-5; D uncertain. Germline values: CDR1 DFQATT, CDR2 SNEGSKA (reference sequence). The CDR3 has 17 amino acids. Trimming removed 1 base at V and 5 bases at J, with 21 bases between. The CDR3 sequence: CSARAWSWPGGYQPQHF. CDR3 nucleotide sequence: TGCAGTGCTAGAGCCTGGAGTTGGCCCGGCGGGTATCAGCCCCAGCATTTT.

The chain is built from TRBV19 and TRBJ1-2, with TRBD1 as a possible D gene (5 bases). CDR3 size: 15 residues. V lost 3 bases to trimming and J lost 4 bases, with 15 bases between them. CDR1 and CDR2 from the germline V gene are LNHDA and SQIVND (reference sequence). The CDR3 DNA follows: TGTGCCAGTAGTATCCAGCCCAGGGACCCCTATGGCTACACCTTC. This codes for CASSIQPRDPYGYTF. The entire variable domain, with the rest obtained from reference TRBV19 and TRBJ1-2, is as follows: DGGITQSPKYLFRKEGQNVTLSCEQNLNHDAMYWYRQDPGQGLRLIYYSQIVNDFQKGDIAEGYSVSREKKESFPLTVTSAQKNPTAFYLCASSIQPRDPYGYTFGSGTRLTVV.

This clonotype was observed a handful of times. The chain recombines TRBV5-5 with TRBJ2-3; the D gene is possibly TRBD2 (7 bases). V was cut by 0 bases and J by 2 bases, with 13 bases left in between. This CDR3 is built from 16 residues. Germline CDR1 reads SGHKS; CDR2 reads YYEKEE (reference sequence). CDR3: CASSLDRGALTDTQYF. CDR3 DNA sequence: TGTGCCAGCAGCTTGGACCGGGGGGCACTCACAGATACGCAGTATTTT.

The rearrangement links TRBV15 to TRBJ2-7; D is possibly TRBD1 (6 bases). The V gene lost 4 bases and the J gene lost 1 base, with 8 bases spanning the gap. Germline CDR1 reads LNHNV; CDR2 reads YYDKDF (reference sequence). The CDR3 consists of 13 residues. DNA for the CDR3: TGTGCCACCAGCACCGGACAGTCCTACGAGCAGTACTTC. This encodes CATSTGQSYEQYF.

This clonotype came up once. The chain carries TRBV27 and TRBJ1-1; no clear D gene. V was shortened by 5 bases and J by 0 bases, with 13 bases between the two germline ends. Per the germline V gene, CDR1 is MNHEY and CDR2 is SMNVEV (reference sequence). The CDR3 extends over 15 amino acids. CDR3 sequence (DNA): TGTGCCAGCAGTCCCGTCCGGGTTATGAACACTGAAGCTTTCTTT. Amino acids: CASSPVRVMNTEAFF.

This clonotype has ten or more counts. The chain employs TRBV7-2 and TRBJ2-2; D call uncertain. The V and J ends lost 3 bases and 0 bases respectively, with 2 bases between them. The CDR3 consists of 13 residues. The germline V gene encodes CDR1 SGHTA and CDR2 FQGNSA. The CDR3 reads CASSFTNTGELFF. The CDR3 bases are TGTGCCAGCAGCTTTACGAACACCGGGGAGCTGTTTTTT.

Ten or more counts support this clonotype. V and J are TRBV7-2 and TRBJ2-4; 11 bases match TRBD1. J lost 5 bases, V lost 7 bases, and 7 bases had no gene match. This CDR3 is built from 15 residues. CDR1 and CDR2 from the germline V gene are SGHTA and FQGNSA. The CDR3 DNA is TGTGCCAGCACACAGGACAGGGGGCTTGAAAACATTCAGTACTTC. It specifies CASTQDRGLENIQYF.

The chain's CDR3 is CASSLGGTAYNSPLHF. The CDR3 DNA reads TGTGCCAGCAGTTTAGGGGGGACAGCCTATAATTCACCCCTCCACTTT. The chain has TRBV12-3 or TRBV12-4 and TRBJ1-6; TRBD1 aligns across 7 bases. The ends lost 1 base at V and 2 bases at J; junction bases unmatched: 2. The length of the CDR3 is 16 residues.

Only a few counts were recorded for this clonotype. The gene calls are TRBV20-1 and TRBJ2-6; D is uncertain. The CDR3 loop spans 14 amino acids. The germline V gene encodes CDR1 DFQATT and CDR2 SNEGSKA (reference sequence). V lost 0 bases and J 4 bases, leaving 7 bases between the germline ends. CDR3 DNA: TGCAGTGCTAGAGATCTAGGAGGGGCCAACGTCCTGACTTTC. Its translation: CSARDLGGANVLTF.

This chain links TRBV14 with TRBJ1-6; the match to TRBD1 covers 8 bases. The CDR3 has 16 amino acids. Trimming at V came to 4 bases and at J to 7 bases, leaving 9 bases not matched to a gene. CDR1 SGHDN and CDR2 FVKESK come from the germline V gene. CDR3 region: CASSPRGAGGNSPLHF. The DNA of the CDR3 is TGTGCCAGCAGCCCCCGTGGGGCAGGGGGCAATTCACCCCTCCACTTT.

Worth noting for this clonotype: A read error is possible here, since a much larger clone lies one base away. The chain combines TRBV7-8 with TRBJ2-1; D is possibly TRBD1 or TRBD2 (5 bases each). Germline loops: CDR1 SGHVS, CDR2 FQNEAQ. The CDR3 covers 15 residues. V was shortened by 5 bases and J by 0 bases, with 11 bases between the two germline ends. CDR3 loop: CASSKTGRSYNEQFF. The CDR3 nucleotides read TGTGCCAGCAGCAAGACGGGGCGCTCCTACAATGAGCAGTTCTTC.

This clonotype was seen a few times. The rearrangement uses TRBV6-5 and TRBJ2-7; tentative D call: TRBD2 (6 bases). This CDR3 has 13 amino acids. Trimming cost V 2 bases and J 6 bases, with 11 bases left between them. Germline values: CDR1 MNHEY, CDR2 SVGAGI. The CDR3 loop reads CASSYGGGLEQYF. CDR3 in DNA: TGTGCCAGCAGTTACGGGGGAGGCCTCGAGCAGTACTTC.

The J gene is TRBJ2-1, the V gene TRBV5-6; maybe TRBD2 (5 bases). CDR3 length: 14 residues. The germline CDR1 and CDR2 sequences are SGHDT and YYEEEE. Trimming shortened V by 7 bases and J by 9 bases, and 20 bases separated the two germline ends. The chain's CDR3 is CASPLEAGDGEQFF. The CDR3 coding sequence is TGTGCCAGCCCCCTTGAGGCGGGTGACGGTGAGCAGTTCTTC.

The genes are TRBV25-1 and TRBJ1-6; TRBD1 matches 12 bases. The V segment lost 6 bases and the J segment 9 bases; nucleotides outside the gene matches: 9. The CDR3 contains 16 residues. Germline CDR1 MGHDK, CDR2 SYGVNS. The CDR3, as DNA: TGTGCCAGCAGCGGGGGGACAGGGGGCTGGGGTTCACCCCTCCACTTT. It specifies CASSGGTGGWGSPLHF.

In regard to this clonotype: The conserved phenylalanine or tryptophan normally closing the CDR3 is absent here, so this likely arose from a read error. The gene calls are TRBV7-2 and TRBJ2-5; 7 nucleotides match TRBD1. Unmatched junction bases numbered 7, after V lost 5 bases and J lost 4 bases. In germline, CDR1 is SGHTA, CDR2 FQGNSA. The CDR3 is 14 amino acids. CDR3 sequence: CASSRQGFGETQYL. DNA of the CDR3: TGTGCCAGCAGCCGACAGGGCTTCGGAGAGACCCAGTACTTA.

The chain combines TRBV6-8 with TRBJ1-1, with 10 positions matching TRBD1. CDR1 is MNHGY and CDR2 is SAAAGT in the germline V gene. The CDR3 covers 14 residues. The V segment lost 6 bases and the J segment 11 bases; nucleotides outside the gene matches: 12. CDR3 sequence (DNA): TGTGCCAGCAGACGGGACAGGGGAATCGGGTGGGCTTTCTTT. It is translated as CASRRDRGIGWAFF.

The CDR3: CSARNLGQLGPTGELFF. CDR3 nucleotide sequence: TGCAGTGCTAGAAACCTTGGTCAGCTGGGGCCCACCGGGGAGCTGTTTTTT. The chain carries TRBV20-1 and TRBJ2-2, with D maybe TRBD1 (5 bases). Between the trimmed V and J ends, which lost 2 bases and 4 bases, there was a span of 20 bases. Germline V gene lookup returns CDR1 DFQATT and CDR2 SNEGSKA (reference sequence). This CDR3 contains 17 residues.

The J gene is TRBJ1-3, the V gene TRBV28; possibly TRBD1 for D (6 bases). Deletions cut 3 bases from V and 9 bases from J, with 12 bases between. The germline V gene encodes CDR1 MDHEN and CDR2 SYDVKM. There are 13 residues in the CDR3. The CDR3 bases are TGTGCCAGCAGTTTCGGGGGCGGCGGCACCATATATTTT. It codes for CASSFGGGGTIYF.

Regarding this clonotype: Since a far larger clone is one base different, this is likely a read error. The DNA of the CDR3 is TGTGCCAGCAGCCGGACAGGGAACACTGAATCTTTCTTT. Residues: CASSRTGNTESFF. The chain links TRBV7-6 to TRBJ1-1, with TRBD1 matching 8 bases. The CDR3 runs to 13 residues. Per the germline V gene, CDR1 is SGHVS and CDR2 is FNYEAQ.

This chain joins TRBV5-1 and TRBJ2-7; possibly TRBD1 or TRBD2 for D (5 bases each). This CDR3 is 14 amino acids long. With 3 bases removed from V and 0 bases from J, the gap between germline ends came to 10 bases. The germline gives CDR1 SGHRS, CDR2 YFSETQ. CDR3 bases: TGCGCCAGCAGCTCGGGACGGAACTCCTACGAGCAGTACTTC. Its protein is CASSSGRNSYEQYF. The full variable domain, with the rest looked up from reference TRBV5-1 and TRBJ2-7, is KAGVTQTPRYLIKTRGQQVTLSCSPISGHRSVSWYQQTPGQGLQFLFEYFSETQRNKGNFPGRFSGRQFSNSRSEMNVSTLELGDSALYLCASSSGRNSYEQYFGPGTRLTVT.

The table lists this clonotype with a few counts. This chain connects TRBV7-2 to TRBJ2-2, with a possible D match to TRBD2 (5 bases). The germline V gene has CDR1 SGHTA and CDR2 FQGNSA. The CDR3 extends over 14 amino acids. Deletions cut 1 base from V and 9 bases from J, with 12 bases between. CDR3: CASSLGRGSRELFF. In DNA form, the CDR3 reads TGTGCCAGCAGCTTAGGAAGAGGGAGCCGGGAGCTGTTTTTT.

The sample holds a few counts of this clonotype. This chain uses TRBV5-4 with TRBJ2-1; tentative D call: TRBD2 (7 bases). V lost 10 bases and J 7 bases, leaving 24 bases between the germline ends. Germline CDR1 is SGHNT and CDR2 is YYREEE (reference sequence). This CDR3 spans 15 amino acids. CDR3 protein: CAFGPPAGAINEQFF. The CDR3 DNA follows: TGTGCCTTCGGGCCGCCGGCGGGGGCCATAAATGAGCAGTTCTTC.

CDR3 in DNA: TGTGCCAGCAGTATCCTACAGGGGGCAGATACGCAGTATTTT. Amino acid sequence: CASSILQGADTQYF. The chain links TRBV12-3 or TRBV12-4 to TRBJ2-3, with 8 bases matching TRBD1. V lost 5 bases to trimming and J lost 4 bases; unmatched junction nucleotides: 5. The CDR3 extends over 14 amino acids.

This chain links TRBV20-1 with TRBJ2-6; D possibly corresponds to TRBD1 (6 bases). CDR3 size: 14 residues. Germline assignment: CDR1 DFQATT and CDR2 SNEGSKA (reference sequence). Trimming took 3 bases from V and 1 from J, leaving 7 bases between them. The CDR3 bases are TGCAGTGCTAGCGGACAGTCTGGGGCCAACGTCCTGACTTTC. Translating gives CSASGQSGANVLTF.

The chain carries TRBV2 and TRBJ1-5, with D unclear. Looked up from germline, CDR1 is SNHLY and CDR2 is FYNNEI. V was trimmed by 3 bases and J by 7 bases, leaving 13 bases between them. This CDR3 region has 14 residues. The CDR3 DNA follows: TGTGCCAGCAGTGATATTGGGGTGCCGCAGCCCCAGCATTTT. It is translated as CASSDIGVPQPQHF.

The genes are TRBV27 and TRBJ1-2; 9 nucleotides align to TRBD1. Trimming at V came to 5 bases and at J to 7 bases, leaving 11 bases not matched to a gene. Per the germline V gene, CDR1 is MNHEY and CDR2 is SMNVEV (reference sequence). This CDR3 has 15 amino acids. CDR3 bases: TGTGCCAGCAGTCTAACTCAGGGACAGGGTGGTGGCTACACCTTC. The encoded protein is CASSLTQGQGGGYTF.